The rows below give T cell receptor beta chains drawn from one sample of a study of blood T cell repertoires in COVID-19. Only in-frame clones appear in the TCRdb table, and some are missing; sequencing was by immunoSEQ multiplex PCR. The repertoire holds a few hundred thousand clones, approximately 86% seen once, with approximately 2.9% in the top ten. Material for sequencing was peripheral blood. These receptors all stem from a man in his 60s with acute or convalescent COVID-19. The CDR3 runs from the conserved cysteine through the conserved F or W. The D gene is left open where the match is weak. Clone size is shown for a subset of rows, as once, few, many or a class of expanded clone.

V	length	J	D	size	DNA	CDR3
TRBV2	14	TRBJ1-5	-	few	TGTGCCAGCATTCTTAACAGAGGCAATCAGCCCCAGCATTTT	CASILNRGNQPQHF
TRBV4-1	16	TRBJ2-2	TRBD1	-	TGCGCCAGCAGCCCCACGTGGGACAGAAACACCGGGGAGCTGTTTTTT	CASSPTWDRNTGELFF
TRBV19	13	TRBJ1-2	-	-	TGTGCCAGTAGTATTTCACAGGGCTATGGCTACACCTTC	CASSISQGYGYTF
TRBV3-1/TRBV3-2	14	TRBJ1-2	TRBD1	-	TGTGCCAGCAGCCTAAACGGCTACAGGGGAAGCTACACCTTC	CASSLNGYRGSYTF
TRBV7-8	16	TRBJ2-3	TRBD2	-	TGTGCCAGCAGCGAACGGACTAGCGGGCGTTTATATACGCAGTATTTT	CASSERTSGRLYTQYF
TRBV5-1	17	TRBJ2-4	TRBD2	-	TGCGCCAGCAGCTCGGAGACTAGCGGGGTAGCCAAAAACATTCAGTACTTC	CASSSETSGVAKNIQYF
TRBV27	14	TRBJ2-7	-	-	TGTGCCAGCAGTCTCAGACCGCAGGGTAGCGAGCAGTACTTC	CASSLRPQGSEQYF
TRBV19	17	TRBJ2-5	TRBD1	-	TGTGCCAGTAGTATAGGGACCGGACAGGGAAATACGGAGACCCAGTACTTC	CASSIGTGQGNTETQYF
TRBV18	12	TRBJ1-2	-	-	TGTGCCAGCTCACCTCTAGGTGAAGGCTACACCTTC	CASSPLGEGYTF
TRBV3-1/TRBV3-2	17	TRBJ1-1	TRBD1	-	TGTGCCAGCAGCCAAGATACGGCCGGGACAGGGGGTACTGAAGCTTTCTTT	CASSQDTAGTGGTEAFF
TRBV4-1	15	TRBJ1-3	TRBD1	-	TGCGCCAGCAGCCAGGGGACAGACTCTGGAAACACCATATATTTT	CASSQGTDSGNTIYF
TRBV3-1/TRBV3-2	12	TRBJ1-1	TRBD1	-	TGTGCCAGCAGGACAGGGGACACTGAAGCTTTCTTT	CASRTGDTEAFF
TRBV4-1	12	TRBJ2-3	-	-	TGCGCCAGCAGCCCGCTGGCGGGGACGCAGTATTTT	CASSPLAGTQYF
TRBV7-8	12	TRBJ2-7	-	-	TGTGCCAGCAGCCCGGGAATTTACGAGCAGTACTTC	CASSPGIYEQYF
TRBV12-3/TRBV12-4	13	TRBJ2-5	-	-	TGTGCCAGCAGCCCAGACTCGGAAGAGACCCAGTACTTC	CASSPDSEETQYF
TRBV6-2/TRBV6-3	11	TRBJ2-7	-	-	TGTGCCAGCAGTCCCCTACACGAGCAGTACTTC	CASSPLHEQYF
TRBV10-3	13	TRBJ1-1	TRBD1	once	TGTGCCACCGCGGACAGGGTGGACACTGAAGCTTTCTTT	CATADRVDTEAFF
TRBV14	14	TRBJ1-6	-	-	TGTGCCAGCAGCCAAGTGACGGGGGTTTCACCCCTCCACTTT	CASSQVTGVSPLHF
TRBV19	16	TRBJ1-6	TRBD1	-	TGTGCCAGTAGTTTCGGGACAGGGGGGAATAATTCACCCCTCCACTTT	CASSFGTGGNNSPLHF
TRBV4-1	17	TRBJ2-7	TRBD2	-	TGCGCCAGCAGCCAATCCCCATCGACTAGCGGGGGGACCGAGCAGTACTTC	CASSQSPSTSGGTEQYF
TRBV18	13	TRBJ2-5	-	-	TGTGCCAGCTCAACCAGGCTCCAAGAGACCCAGTACTTC	CASSTRLQETQYF
TRBV6-5	15	TRBJ1-1	TRBD1	-	TGTGCCAGCAGGCGGAGGACAGGGGGCGGCACTGAAGCTTTCTTT	CASRRRTGGGTEAFF
TRBV6-1	14	TRBJ2-5	-	-	TGTGCCAGCAGTGAAGCTAGTATATCGGGGGTTAGATACTTC	CASSEASISGVRYF
TRBV27	15	TRBJ1-5	TRBD1	-	TGTGCCAGCAGACAGACAGGGGGCGAATTTCAGCCCCAGCATTTT	CASRQTGGEFQPQHF
TRBV6-5	16	TRBJ1-4	-	few	TGTGCCAGCAGTTCGGGCTCCGGGGGGTATAATGAAAAACTGTTTTTT	CASSSGSGGYNEKLFF
TRBV6-4	13	TRBJ1-1	-	few	TGTGCCAGCAGTTTACAGGTTAACACTGAAGCTTTCTTT	CASSLQVNTEAFF
TRBV4-1	14	TRBJ1-4	TRBD1	-	TGCGCCAGCAGACGGACAGGGCTAAATGAAAAACTGTTTTTT	CASRRTGLNEKLFF
TRBV7-2	15	TRBJ1-2	-	-	TGTGCCAGCAGCTTAGGGCAGGGGACGAACTATGGCTACACCTTC	CASSLGQGTNYGYTF
TRBV6-1	17	TRBJ1-3	TRBD1	-	TGTGCCAGCAGTGAAGCCTCCCGTGCAGGGGGCAAGAACACCATATATTTT	CASSEASRAGGKNTIYF
TRBV5-6	13	TRBJ1-1	-	few	TGTGCCAGCAGCTTTTTTGGAGACACTGAAGCTTTCTTT	CASSFFGDTEAFF
TRBV19	16	TRBJ1-5	-	-	TGTGCCAGTAGTTCCCCCGCGGCGGGGGGCAATCAGCCCCAGCATTTT	CASSSPAAGGNQPQHF
TRBV29-1	12	TRBJ1-1	-	-	TGCAGCGTTGTAGGGGGGGTGGATGAAGCTTTCTTT	CSVVGGVDEAFF
TRBV6-1	16	TRBJ2-3	-	-	TGTGCCAGCAGTGAACGCAGAGGCCGCAAAACAGATACGCAGTATTTT	CASSERRGRKTDTQYF
TRBV2	18	TRBJ1-3	TRBD1	-	TGTGCCAGCAGTAACCCTCCGGGACAGGGGGCAGGAGGAAACACCATATATTTT	CASSNPPGQGAGGNTIYF
TRBV5-6	15	TRBJ1-2	-	few	TGTGCCACCCACCCGGCAGGACGGACCGGGGATGGCTACACCTTC	CATHPAGRTGDGYTF
TRBV28	13	TRBJ1-4	TRBD1	-	TGTGCCAGCAGTTTAGGGACAGCCGAAAAACTGTTTTTT	CASSLGTAEKLFF
TRBV28	13	TRBJ2-7	TRBD1	-	TGTGCCAGCAGAGACACAGGGGTCTACGAGCAGTACTTC	CASRDTGVYEQYF
TRBV6-5	13	TRBJ1-5	-	-	TGTGCCAGCAGTCAATCCGGGGGTCAGCCCCAGCATTTT	CASSQSGGQPQHF
TRBV11-2	13	TRBJ1-2	TRBD1	-	TGTGCCAGCAGCCCCCGACAGGGTCGGGGCTACACCTTC	CASSPRQGRGYTF
TRBV19	16	TRBJ2-3	TRBD2	-	TGTGCCAGTAACGCCCACGGAGCGGGGGGCACAGATACGCAGTATTTT	CASNAHGAGGTDTQYF
TRBV10-3	14	TRBJ2-7	TRBD1	-	TGTGCCACCGAGGGCAGGGGGCTTATCTACGAGCAGTACTTC	CATEGRGLIYEQYF
TRBV19	14	TRBJ1-2	TRBD1	-	TGTGCCAGTATCCCGGGACAGGGAGACTATGGCTACACCTTC	CASIPGQGDYGYTF
TRBV12-3/TRBV12-4	11	TRBJ1-1	-	-	TGTGCCAGCGGTTCATCGGGGGAAGCTTTCTTT	CASGSSGEAFF
TRBV19	14	TRBJ1-2	-	-	TGTGCCAGTAGTATGGGGGACACGACCTATGGCTACACCTTC	CASSMGDTTYGYTF
TRBV12-3/TRBV12-4	13	TRBJ2-2	-	-	TGTGCCAGCAGTTCCCGTCAGATCGGGGAGCTGTTTTTT	CASSSRQIGELFF
TRBV29-1	13	TRBJ2-7	-	-	TGCAGCGTTTCTCGACCCCAGGGAGGAGAGCAGTACTTC	CSVSRPQGGEQYF
TRBV28	13	TRBJ1-6	-	-	TGTGCCAGCAGGACTCGTTCAGGGTCACCCCTCCACTTT	CASRTRSGSPLHF
TRBV4-3	16	TRBJ2-1	TRBD2	once	TGCGCCAGCAGCCCAGCGGGGGTTAGCTCCTACAATGAGCAGTTCTTC	CASSPAGVSSYNEQFF
TRBV9	15	TRBJ2-1	TRBD1	-	TGTGCCAGCAGCCGCGGGACAGGCCCACCTAATGAGCAGTTCTTC	CASSRGTGPPNEQFF
TRBV10-2	15	TRBJ2-3	TRBD2	-	TGCGCCAGCAGTGTGCTTAGCGGGGGGGCAGATACGCAGTATTTT	CASSVLSGGADTQYF
TRBV4-2	16	TRBJ2-7	TRBD2	once	TGTGCCAGCAGCAATAAGGCCCTAGCGGGGTATGCCGAGCAGTACTTC	CASSNKALAGYAEQYF
TRBV23-1	14	TRBJ1-2	-	-	TGCGCCAGCAGCCAAGACAAGCTAAGGCGTGGCTACACCTTC	CASSQDKLRRGYTF
TRBV1	15	TRBJ2-5	-	-	TGCACCAGCTTTCGTTGGGCGGGGGCTCAAGAGACCCAGTACTTC	CTSFRWAGAQETQYF
TRBV6-2/TRBV6-3	13	TRBJ2-7	-	once	TGTGCCAGCAGTCGGTCGCGGCCCTACGAGCAGTACTTC	CASSRSRPYEQYF
TRBV27	15	TRBJ2-1	TRBD1	-	TGTGCCAGCAGTTTTGACAGGGATGGGGTCAATGAGCAGTTCTTC	CASSFDRDGVNEQFF
TRBV6-5	13	TRBJ1-1	-	-	TGTGCCAGCCAAACTGCCTCCAACACTGAAGCTTTCTTT	CASQTASNTEAFF
TRBV6-5	14	TRBJ1-1	-	-	TGTGCCAGCAGTTACTCGAATCGGAGGCCTGAAGCTTTCTTT	CASSYSNRRPEAFF